The next 13 T cell receptor beta chains were all read from a single sample in a study of T cell responses to AZD1222 COVID-19 vaccine. Data came from immunoSEQ multiplex PCR; TCRdb stores just in-frame clones and leaves some out. The data hold about 120,000 clones, with 92% observed a single time. The sample in question was peripheral blood, obtained on day 0 of AZD1222 vaccination. The receptors here all came from an adult in good health.

V is TRBV11-2 and J is TRBJ1-5, with TRBD1 as a possible D gene (6 bases). There are 16 residues in the CDR3. Germline CDR1 is SGHAT and CDR2 is FQNNGV. Between the trimmed V and J ends, which lost 2 bases and 4 bases, there was a span of 15 bases. The CDR3 region is CASSLSGAVGNQPQHF. The CDR3 bases are TGTGCCAGCAGCTTATCAGGGGCTGTAGGGAATCAGCCCCAGCATTTT.

J is TRBJ2-3 and V is TRBV7-2, with TRBD2 identical over 10 bases. The germline V gene encodes CDR1 SGHTA and CDR2 FQGNSA. The CDR3 has 16 residues. The V gene end was trimmed by 1 base and the J gene end by 2 bases; junction bases not matched to a gene: 3. The chain's CDR3 is CASSLVAGGITDTQYF. The CDR3 region has the DNA TGTGCCAGCAGCTTAGTAGCGGGAGGAATCACAGATACGCAGTATTTT.

The chain combines TRBV7-6 with TRBJ1-3; TRBD1 agrees at 7 bases. Germline CDR1 and CDR2: SGHVS and FNYEAQ. CDR3 size: 12 residues. The V segment lost 11 bases and the J segment 4 bases; nucleotides outside the gene matches: 5. CDR3 residues: CAVQGHGNTIYF. CDR3 sequence (DNA): TGTGCCGTACAGGGGCACGGAAACACCATATATTTT.

The chain carries TRBV7-2 and TRBJ1-2, with D unresolved. V was clipped by 5 bases and J by 4 bases, with 17 bases between them. This CDR3 is built from 15 residues. Per the germline V gene, CDR1 is SGHTA and CDR2 is FQGNSA. CDR3 residues: CASSLDPAGPYGYTF. In nucleotides, the CDR3 is TGTGCCAGCAGCCTAGACCCGGCGGGTCCCTATGGCTACACCTTC.

The gene calls are TRBV9 and TRBJ2-2; 10 nucleotides match TRBD2. The trim removed 0 bases at V and 5 bases at J, leaving 7 bases unmatched. Germline values: CDR1 SGDLS, CDR2 YYNGEE. CDR3 length: 17 amino acids. The chain's CDR3 is CASSVVSSGSGTGELFF. The CDR3 bases are TGTGCCAGCAGCGTAGTCTCTAGCGGGAGTGGAACCGGGGAGCTGTTTTTT. Together with reference TRBV9 and TRBJ2-2, the CDR3 gives the full variable domain: DSGVTQTPKHLITATGQRVTLRCSPRSGDLSVYWYQQSLDQGLQFLIQYYNGEERAKGNILERFSAQQFPDLHSELNLSSLELGDSALYFCASSVVSSGSGTGELFFGEGSRLTVL.

V and J are TRBV5-3 and TRBJ2-7; TRBD1 aligns across 7 bases. TRBV5-3 falls under the ORF class, with uncertain function. Losses at the gene ends were 5 bases for V and 4 bases for J; bases not matched to a gene: 9. This CDR3 spans 14 amino acids. The CDR3 nucleotides are TGTGCCAGAAGGAACAGGGGAGTCGGTTACGAGCAGTACTTC. Translating gives CARRNRGVGYEQYF.

The V call is TRBV19, the J call TRBJ1-2, with TRBD1 as a possible D gene (5 bases). The CDR3 extends over 15 amino acids. V was trimmed by 5 bases and J by 5 bases, leaving 18 bases between them. Germline V CDR1 and CDR2: LNHDA, SQIVND (reference sequence). This CDR3 is CASSVIDSKSYGYTF. CDR3 coding DNA: TGTGCCAGTAGTGTCATAGACAGTAAATCTTATGGCTACACCTTC.

This chain connects TRBV2 to TRBJ2-6; the D gene is possibly TRBD1 (5 bases). This CDR3 comprises 16 residues. The germline CDR1 and CDR2 sequences are SNHLY and FYNNEI. Trimming stripped 2 bases from V and 4 bases from J, with 12 bases between. The CDR3 bases are TGTGCCAGCAGTGAACTTCGAAGGGGAGGGGCCAACGTCCTGACTTTC. Residues: CASSELRRGGANVLTF.

The chain couples TRBV5-1 to TRBJ1-1, with D unclear. The CDR3 has 15 residues. Germline V lookup: CDR1 SGHRS, CDR2 YFSETQ. The germline V and J ends were trimmed by 3 bases and 5 bases, with 17 bases remaining between them. The CDR3 spells CASSSTGRGLTEAFF. Written as DNA, the CDR3 is TGCGCCAGCAGCTCGACGGGCCGCGGGTTGACTGAAGCTTTCTTT.

CDR3 loop: CASLRRCRRTDTQYF. The CDR3 bases are TGCGCCAGCCTACGCCGGTGCAGACGCACAGATACGCAGTATTTT. The chain joins TRBV23-1 to TRBJ2-3; unclear D gene. TRBV23-1 is identified as an open reading frame with a role that is uncertain. V shed 8 bases and J shed 1 base, with 16 bases lying between them. CDR3 length: 15 amino acids.

The chain employs TRBV18 and TRBJ2-3; 15 bases align to TRBD2. The CDR3 covers 21 residues. Germline-derived CDR1 and CDR2 are KGHSH and LQKENI. With 2 bases clipped from V and 2 bases from J, the junction kept 14 bases outside the gene matches. The DNA of the CDR3 is TGTGCCAGCTCACCATGGCTACCCGGACTAGCGGGAGGGTCGACCACAGATACGCAGTATTTT. Translating it yields CASSPWLPGLAGGSTTDTQYF.

This clone was found once. This chain joins TRBV7-9 and TRBJ1-5, with D unresolved. CDR1 SEHNR and CDR2 FQNEAQ come from the germline V gene (reference sequence). CDR3 length: 13 residues. Trimming left V 5 bases short and J 3 bases short, with 8 bases between. The CDR3 spells CASSQEYNQPQHF. Here the CDR3 DNA reads TGTGCCAGCAGCCAAGAATACAATCAGCCCCAGCATTTT.

This chain joins TRBV4-3 and TRBJ1-5, with D maybe TRBD1 (6 bases). V lost 0 bases and J lost 5, with 11 bases in between. The CDR3 is 15 amino acids. Germline CDR1 LGHNA, CDR2 YSLEER. This CDR3 is CASSQDHTGYQPQHF. The CDR3 region has the DNA TGCGCCAGCAGCCAAGATCACACAGGGTATCAGCCCCAGCATTTT.